What follows is one T cell receptor beta chain and its context. Its antigen is currently unknown. Other DNA variants within this sample encode the same CDR3. The donors were members of the validation cohort comprising about 130 subjects, separate from the roughly 600-subject first cohort. Profiled with immunoSEQ multiplex PCR; TCRdb holds only in-frame clones, not every one. The repertoire consists of 200,000 to 250,000 clones, with approximately 82% occurring once and the leading ten covering around 5.4%. This specimen comes from a study of cytomegalovirus exposure and HLA in healthy donors. As for the study in general: The same platform was used for the roughly 120 validation repertoires as for the roughly 700 first-cohort repertoires, as reported in a later analysis.

Notes on the study in general: Usually a TCR sequence was rare, but some public TCRs were found in many donors. The investigators catalogued 150 or so TCR beta chains as cytomegalovirus-associated.

The receptor comes from a woman between 18 and 29 years old in good health and CMV-seronegative. Sequencing was performed on PBMCs.

The CDR3 loop reads CASSLGGDTQYF. Here the CDR3 DNA reads TGCGCCAGCAGCCTCGGGGGAGATACGCAGTATTTT. The V gene is TRBV5-1, the J gene TRBJ2-3; possibly TRBD2 for D (6 bases). V dropped 4 bases and J dropped 5 bases, with 8 bases sitting between them. The CDR3 has 12 residues. The germline V gene encodes CDR1 SGHRS and CDR2 YFSETQ.